Listed here are 30 T cell receptor beta chains from one sample, sequenced in a study of cytomegalovirus exposure and HLA in healthy donors. Researchers ran the PCR with 60 Vbeta and 13 Jbeta primers. Assay: immunoSEQ multiplex PCR; the TCRdb copy retains only in-frame clones and omits some. This sample carries 150,000 to 200,000 clones, roughly 84% of them seen once, and the ten largest clones take more than 2%. Sequencing input: PBMCs. The receptors shown here come from a man between 18 and 29 years old in good health and CMV-seropositive.

This chain joins TRBV7-6 and TRBJ2-1; TRBD1 matches 8 bases. CDR1 and CDR2 from the germline V gene are SGHVS and FNYEAQ. The CDR3 runs 14 residues. Trimming at V came to 4 bases and at J to 8 bases, leaving 7 bases not matched to a gene. The CDR3 region is CASSSGGPGDEQFF. CDR3 in DNA: TGTGCCAGCAGCTCAGGGGGCCCGGGGGATGAGCAGTTCTTC.

The chain joins TRBV7-2 to TRBJ1-2; TRBD1 is a possible D gene (6 bases). CDR3 length equals 16 residues. Germline V gene sequence: CDR1 SGHTA, CDR2 FQGNSA. The V end lost 6 bases, the J end lost 4 bases, and 21 bases lay between the germline ends. The CDR3 spells CASRHSRGAGGYGYTF. Written as DNA, the CDR3 is TGTGCCAGCAGACATTCGCGGGGGGCGGGTGGCTATGGCTACACCTTC. Full variable domain (outside the CDR3, taken from reference TRBV7-2 and TRBJ1-2): GAGVSQSPSNKVTEKGKDVELRCDPISGHTALYWYRQSLGQGLEFLIYFQGNSAPDKSGLPSDRFSAERTGGSVSTLTIQRTQQEDSAVYLCASRHSRGAGGYGYTFGSGTRLTVV.

V usage is TRBV7-6 and J usage is TRBJ2-3, with 9 bases aligning to TRBD2. This CDR3 is 14 amino acids long. CDR1 is SGHVS, CDR2 FNYEAQ, per germline. The V segment lost 8 bases and the J segment 3 bases; nucleotides outside the gene matches: 6. The CDR3 sequence is CASAPLAGTDTQYF. The CDR3 nucleotides are TGTGCCAGCGCCCCCCTAGCGGGGACAGATACGCAGTATTTT. Combining the CDR3 with reference TRBV7-6 and TRBJ2-3 gives the whole variable domain GAGVSQSPRYKVTKRGQDVALRCDPISGHVSLYWYRQALGQGPEFLTYFNYEAQQDKSGLPNDRFSAERPEGSISTLTIQRTEQRDSAMYRCASAPLAGTDTQYFGPGTRLTVL.

V and J are TRBV5-6 and TRBJ2-5; 12 bases fit TRBD2. Trimming removed 3 bases from V and 5 bases from J; junction bases left unmatched: 2. Germline CDR1 and CDR2: SGHDT and YYEEEE. This CDR3 contains 14 residues. The CDR3 loop reads CASSSSGGAETQYF. CDR3 sequence (DNA): TGTGCCAGCAGCTCTAGCGGGGGGGCCGAGACCCAGTACTTC. The full variable domain, rest sourced from reference TRBV5-6 and TRBJ2-5, is DAGVTQSPTHLIKTRGQQVTLRCSPKSGHDTVSWYQQALGQGPQFIFQYYEEEERQRGNFPDRFSGHQFPNYSSELNVNALLLGDSALYLCASSSSGGAETQYFGPGTRLLVL.

This clone is a singleton in its sample. This chain joins TRBV30 and TRBJ2-5; 7 bases match TRBD1. The CDR3 contains 14 residues. V lost 6 bases and J lost 5; bases outside the gene matches: 12. Germline CDR1 and CDR2: GTSNPN and SVGIG (reference sequence). This CDR3 reads CACPKTGSRETQYF. The CDR3 nucleotides are TGTGCCTGCCCTAAGACAGGGTCTCGGGAGACCCAGTACTTC.

The V call is TRBV5-1, the J call TRBJ1-1; a possible D gene is TRBD1 (6 bases). This CDR3 has 14 residues. With 1 base removed from V and 6 bases from J, the gap between germline ends came to 13 bases. CDR1 and CDR2 (germline): SGHRS, YFSETQ. CDR3 DNA sequence: TGCGCCAGCAGCTTGCAGACAGAGGGGGCTGAAGCTTTCTTT. It translates to CASSLQTEGAEAFF.

V usage is TRBV4-1 and J usage is TRBJ1-2, with 7 bases fitting TRBD1. Germline V gene data show CDR1 as MGHRA and CDR2 as YSYEKL. The CDR3 consists of 15 residues. V lost 4 bases to trimming and J lost 2 bases; unmatched junction nucleotides: 7. The CDR3 here is CASSRTGTDNYGYTF. The CDR3 DNA reads TGCGCCAGCAGCCGAACCGGGACAGACAACTATGGCTACACCTTC.

The chain joins TRBV5-5 to TRBJ2-7, with 12 bases fitting TRBD2. In germline, CDR1 is SGHKS, CDR2 YYEKEE (reference sequence). This CDR3 spans 15 amino acids. The junction had 4 bases not matched to a gene; V was cut back by 2 bases and J by 4 bases. CDR3 sequence: CASSFGLAGSYEQYF. The CDR3 nucleotides read TGTGCCAGCAGCTTCGGACTAGCGGGAAGTTACGAGCAGTACTTC.

This chain joins TRBV25-1 and TRBJ1-2; TRBD1 might be the D (6 bases). Deletions cut 2 bases from V and 4 bases from J, with 11 bases between. The CDR3 length is 14 residues. The V gene's germline CDR1 is MGHDK and CDR2 SYGVNS. The CDR3 protein is CASSETLTGYGYTF. CDR3 DNA sequence: TGTGCCAGCAGTGAAACGTTGACAGGCTATGGCTACACCTTC.

The chain has TRBV10-3 and TRBJ1-1; 9 bases line up with TRBD1. This CDR3 contains 13 residues. Germline trimming cut 3 bases from V and 11 bases from J; bases unmatched to any gene: 7. Germline CDR1 and CDR2: ENHRY and SYGVKD. The DNA for the CDR3 is TGTGCCATCAGTGAAGATGGGACAGGGCCGGCTTTCTTT. This codes for CAISEDGTGPAFF.

CDR3 DNA sequence: TGTGCCAGCAGCACGGACGGGAACAATCAGCCCCAGCATTTT. Protein sequence: CASSTDGNNQPQHF. The rearrangement uses TRBV6-1 and TRBJ1-5; the D is unclear. In germline, CDR1 is MNHNS, CDR2 SASEGT. The CDR3 spans 14 residues. The ends were cut back, 6 bases at V and 3 bases at J, with 12 bases in the middle.

The chain is built from TRBV5-1 and TRBJ2-5, with D perhaps TRBD1 (10 bases). V was pared by 4 bases and J by 2 bases, with 27 bases between. The CDR3 has 19 residues. Germline lookup yields CDR1 SGHRS and CDR2 YFSETQ. This CDR3 reads CASSRGQGWPSGEQETQYF. The CDR3 DNA follows: TGCGCCAGCAGCCGGGGACAGGGGTGGCCTAGCGGGGAGCAAGAGACCCAGTACTTC.

The V call is TRBV29-1, the J call TRBJ1-2; D is perhaps TRBD1 (6 bases). The CDR3 is made up of 14 amino acids. Germline V gives CDR1 SQVTM, CDR2 ANQGSEA. V was shortened by 7 bases and J by 2 bases, with 17 bases between the two germline ends. CDR3 bases: TGCAGCGCTGGGTTCGGACAGCCGAACTATGGCTACACCTTC. Translated: CSAGFGQPNYGYTF.

This chain joins TRBV11-2 and TRBJ2-5; a weak D match, TRBD1 (7 bases). The CDR3 has 15 amino acids. Germline V gene sequence: CDR1 SGHAT, CDR2 FQNNGV. V was shortened by 2 bases and J by 1 base, with 11 bases between the two germline ends. In DNA, the CDR3 is TGTGCCAGCAGCTTATTCAGGGGGGCCCAAGAGACCCAGTACTTC. Encoded protein: CASSLFRGAQETQYF.

J is TRBJ1-2 and V is TRBV5-6, with TRBD1 matching over 9 bases. Germline V gene data show CDR1 as SGHDT and CDR2 as YYEEEE. The CDR3 consists of 13 residues. V shed 6 bases and J 8 bases; nucleotides not matched to a gene: 8. CDR3 sequence reads: CASTDRGKIGYTF. CDR3 sequence (DNA): TGTGCCAGCACAGACAGGGGGAAGATAGGCTACACCTTC.

This chain joins TRBV19 and TRBJ1-1; possibly TRBD1 for D (5 bases). The V end lost 2 bases, the J end lost 10 bases, and 23 bases lay between the germline ends. Germline lookup yields CDR1 LNHDA and CDR2 SQIVND (reference sequence). This CDR3 is 16 amino acids long. The CDR3, as DNA: TGTGCCAGTAGTATATCTGATGAAATGGGGCGATTTGGAGCTTTCTTT. Translation gives CASSISDEMGRFGAFF.

This chain connects TRBV7-9 to TRBJ2-5; TRBD2 aligns across 8 bases. J lost 4 bases, V lost 5 bases, and 9 bases had no gene match. CDR1 is SEHNR, CDR2 FQNEAQ, per germline (reference sequence). This CDR3 is built from 15 residues. The CDR3 DNA follows: TGTGCCAGCAGCGAGCCCGGGGGGGACTTAGAGACCCAGTACTTC. It translates to CASSEPGGDLETQYF.

The CDR3 loop reads CASSIGLAGPSGANVLTF. CDR3 nucleotide sequence: TGCGCCAGCAGCATAGGACTAGCGGGCCCCTCTGGGGCCAACGTCCTGACTTTC. V and J are TRBV5-1 and TRBJ2-6; 11 bases map to TRBD2. Germline V lookup: CDR1 SGHRS, CDR2 YFSETQ. The V segment lost 4 bases and the J segment 0 bases; nucleotides outside the gene matches: 6. There are 18 residues in the CDR3.

The genes are TRBV7-2 and TRBJ2-7; TRBD2 matches at 10 bases. The CDR3 length is 16 residues. V was clipped by 1 base and J by 3 bases; unmatched bases: 6. CDR1 is SGHTA and CDR2 is FQGNSA in the germline V gene. In DNA form, the CDR3 reads TGTGCCAGCAGCTTAGTCCAGCGGGGGGGCTTCTACGAGCAGTACTTC. Translated, it gives CASSLVQRGGFYEQYF.

This rearrangement joins TRBV5-1 to TRBJ2-5; 10 bases align to TRBD1. Unmatched junction bases numbered 11, after V lost 7 bases and J lost 5 bases. The CDR3 has 15 amino acids. Germline V gives CDR1 SGHRS, CDR2 YFSETQ. Written as DNA, the CDR3 is TGCGCCAGCTCCTTGACAGGGGGCGCGGGGGAGACCCAGTACTTC. Amino acids: CASSLTGGAGETQYF.

V usage is TRBV12-5 and J usage is TRBJ2-1, with 10 bases fitting TRBD2. The CDR3 has 14 residues. The germline V gene encodes CDR1 LGHNT and CDR2 FRNRAP. Germline trimming cut 1 base from V and 7 bases from J; bases unmatched to any gene: 1. The CDR3 DNA sequence: TGTGCTAGTGGTTTGGAACTAGCGGGAAATGAGCAGTTCTTC. Translation gives CASGLELAGNEQFF.

J is TRBJ2-3 and V is TRBV27; a weak D match, TRBD1 (6 bases). This CDR3 is built from 14 residues. V was clipped by 4 bases and J by 5 bases, with 13 bases between them. CDR1 and CDR2 from the germline V gene are MNHEY and SMNVEV (reference sequence). The CDR3 here is CASSSAGAVDTQYF. CDR3 coding DNA: TGTGCCAGCAGTTCGGCAGGGGCGGTAGATACGCAGTATTTT.

The CDR3 bases are TGTGCCAGCAGCCCCACCCACAGCGGGAGCTCCTACGAGCAGTACTTC. The encoded protein is CASSPTHSGSSYEQYF. J is TRBJ2-7 and V is TRBV5-6; 8 bases line up with TRBD2. This CDR3 comprises 16 residues. The V and J ends lost 4 bases and 0 bases, in that order; junction bases with no gene match: 9. Germline CDR1 and CDR2: SGHDT and YYEEEE.

This chain joins TRBV9 and TRBJ2-2, with TRBD2 matching over 7 bases. This CDR3 comprises 15 residues. Germline V gene sequence: CDR1 SGDLS, CDR2 YYNGEE. Trimming took 3 bases from V and 3 from J; bases not matched to a gene: 5. The CDR3 DNA follows: TGTGCCAGCAGCGGGGGGGGGTGGGACACCGGGGAGCTGTTTTTT. Translating it yields CASSGGGWDTGELFF.

The rearrangement uses TRBV6-6 and TRBJ1-2; no firm D call. CDR3 size: 14 residues. V lost 4 bases, J lost 2 bases, and 11 bases lay in between. Germline V gives CDR1 MNHNY, CDR2 SVGAGI (reference sequence). The DNA for the CDR3 is TGTGCCAGCAGTTCGCCACCTAACAACTATGGCTACACCTTC. It codes for CASSSPPNNYGYTF.

CDR3 sequence (DNA): TGTGCCAGTAGTACCTACACCGGGGAGCTGTTTTTT. Translation gives CASSTYTGELFF. This chain uses TRBV19 with TRBJ2-2, with no clear D. Deletions cut 4 bases from V and 3 bases from J, with 3 bases between. CDR3 length: 12 amino acids. Per the germline V gene, CDR1 is LNHDA and CDR2 is SQIVND (reference sequence).

The chain uses TRBV7-9 and TRBJ2-7; tentative D call: TRBD1 (6 bases). Germline lookup yields CDR1 SEHNR and CDR2 FQNEAQ (reference sequence). This CDR3 contains 13 residues. The V gene lost 11 bases and the J gene lost 3 bases, with 17 bases spanning the gap. CDR3 amino acids: CASTMAGVYEQYF. Here the CDR3 DNA reads TGTGCCTCCACGATGGCAGGGGTCTACGAGCAGTACTTC.

The chain joins TRBV6-5 to TRBJ1-2; 12 bases map to TRBD1. V shed 6 bases and J 2 bases; nucleotides not matched to a gene: 4. The CDR3 has 15 amino acids. Germline V gene data show CDR1 as MNHEY and CDR2 as SVGAGI. CDR3 region: CASRAGTGGNYGYTF. Written as DNA, the CDR3 is TGTGCCAGCAGAGCCGGGACAGGGGGCAACTATGGCTACACCTTC.

The chain is built from TRBV7-2 and TRBJ2-7, with D unresolved. Germline CDR1 reads SGHTA; CDR2 reads FQGNSA. The V gene lost 2 bases and the J gene lost 9 bases, with 23 bases spanning the gap. The CDR3 is 16 residues long. In DNA, the CDR3 is TGTGCCAGCAGCTTATCTCGCGGAGCCGATAGGAACGGGCAGTACTTC. Translated, it gives CASSLSRGADRNGQYF.

V gene TRBV9 combines with J gene TRBJ1-1; D is possibly TRBD1 (5 bases). The germline V and J ends were trimmed by 3 bases and 4 bases, with 10 bases remaining between them. The germline gives CDR1 SGDLS, CDR2 YYNGEE. The CDR3 spans 13 residues. The DNA for the CDR3 is TGTGCCAGCAGCGGACTGGGGGGCACTGAAGCTTTCTTT. Its protein is CASSGLGGTEAFF.